The rows below give T cell receptor beta chains drawn from one sample of a study of cytomegalovirus exposure and HLA in healthy donors. Libraries were prepared by immunoSEQ multiplex PCR; TCRdb keeps only in-frame clonotypes and omits some of them. Of about 360,000 clones listed, 86% are singletons. Sample: PBMCs. These receptors came from a woman aged 18-35 years in good health and CMV-seronegative. The CDR3 runs from the conserved cysteine through the conserved F or W. The order of the fields is J gene, D gene, clone size, V gene, CDR3 DNA, CDR3 protein. D genes are given only for firm matches. Clone size is given for some rows only: seen once, a few or many times, or a class if the clone is expanded.

TRBJ1-1	NA	NA	TRBV29-1	TGCAGCGTTGATGAAGGGGGTACTGAAGCTTTCTTT	CSVDEGGTEAFF
TRBJ2-3	NA	NA	TRBV27	TGTGCCAGCAGCATTATGGCCCCCCTAGCAGCCCGCACAGATACGCAGTATTTT	CASSIMAPLAARTDTQYF
TRBJ2-7	NA	NA	TRBV5-1	TGCGCCAGCAGCTTGGCTTACGAGCAGTACTTC	CASSLAYEQYF
TRBJ2-3	TRBD2	NA	TRBV18	TGTGCCAGCTCACTAGCGGGACACCCGGCGGATACGCAGTATTTT	CASSLAGHPADTQYF
TRBJ1-3	NA	NA	TRBV5-1	TGCGCCAGCAGCTTCGAGGGAAGGTCTGGAAACACCATATATTTT	CASSFEGRSGNTIYF
TRBJ2-7	NA	NA	TRBV19	TGTGCCAGCTCTTACCAGGGGCCCTCCTACGAGCAGTACTTC	CASSYQGPSYEQYF
TRBJ1-5	TRBD1	once	TRBV18	TGTGCCAGCTCACAGGGGGCCAATCAGCCCCAGCATTTT	CASSQGANQPQHF
TRBJ2-1	NA	NA	TRBV27	TGTGCCAGCACCCCCGGGACAACTCCCCACAATGAGCAGTTCTTC	CASTPGTTPHNEQFF
TRBJ1-3	NA	NA	TRBV4-2	TGTGCCAGCAGCCAAACCGCAACACTCGATGGAGCAGGGGACCGAAACACCATATATTTT	CASSQTATLDGAGDRNTIYF
TRBJ1-4	NA	once	TRBV9	TGTGCCAGCAGCGCCCAGAGCAGGGCGACTAATGAAAAACTGTTTTTT	CASSAQSRATNEKLFF
TRBJ2-1	TRBD2	NA	TRBV11-2	TGTGCCAGCAGCTTAGTAAGCGGGGGCAACAATGAGCAGTTCTTC	CASSLVSGGNNEQFF
TRBJ1-3	TRBD1	NA	TRBV4-2	TGTGCCAGCAGCAAGGACAGGGGCTCTGGAAACACCATATATTTT	CASSKDRGSGNTIYF
TRBJ2-7	NA	NA	TRBV11-2	TGTGCCAGCAGGCCCTTGATGGCCGAACGCTACGAGCAGTACTTC	CASRPLMAERYEQYF
TRBJ1-3	TRBD1	NA	TRBV12-5	TGTGCTAGTGGTTTGCAGGACGGGACAGCGAACTCTGGAAACACCATATATTTT	CASGLQDGTANSGNTIYF
TRBJ2-7	NA	NA	TRBV5-1	TGCGCCAGCCGAGGATCCTCAGGGGAAGAGCAGTACTTC	CASRGSSGEEQYF
TRBJ2-7	NA	NA	TRBV7-6	TGTGCCAGCAGCCCCCGTGAGGACTACGAGCAGTACTTC	CASSPREDYEQYF
TRBJ2-5	NA	NA	TRBV5-1	TGCGCCAGCAGCTTGGGTGGAGGGTCAGAGACCCAGTACTTC	CASSLGGGSETQYF
TRBJ2-1	TRBD1	NA	TRBV28	TGTGCCAGCAGGGGGACAGGCAGCAATGAGCAGTTCTTC	CASRGTGSNEQFF
TRBJ1-2	TRBD1	NA	TRBV28	TGTGCCAGCAGCAGGGACAGGATTAACTATGGCTACACCTTC	CASSRDRINYGYTF
TRBJ1-1	NA	NA	TRBV28	TGTGCCAGCAGACAGGCGGGGGTTACTGAAGCTTTCTTT	CASRQAGVTEAFF
TRBJ1-6	TRBD1	NA	TRBV27	TGTGCCAGCACCCCATGGACGACAGGGCAATCACCCCTCCACTTT	CASTPWTTGQSPLHF
TRBJ2-7	NA	NA	TRBV7-2	TGTGCCAGCAGCTTAGGACTAGGGGACGGGGAGCAGTACTTC	CASSLGLGDGEQYF